This TCR beta chain came from a study of CD8+ T cells in alopecia areata. Study-wide background: Recipient mice, approximately 6-11-week-old female C3H/HeJ animals, received skin from approximately 6-13-month-old C3H/HeJ graft donors with spontaneous alopecia. Overall study results and limits: For lesional scalp, especially alopecia totalis/universalis, clonality was higher than in normal scalp. Relative to mice, TCR sharing across patients was less clear, a difference possibly HLA-related.

Investigators isolated RNA and reverse transcribed it into cDNA to act as the sequencing template. Assay used: immunoSEQ multiplex PCR; TCRdb lists only in-frame clones, some missing. In total the sample includes about 300,000 clones, none of them seen once. Cutaneous lymph nodes were pooled and cells sorted by CD4, CD8alpha, NKG2D, NKG2ACE and more. About this clone itself: The antigen remains undetermined. Mouse gene names apply.

The sequenced sample was CD4+ T cells sorted from a lymph node. This clonotype originated in a C3H/HeJ mouse with alopecia areata. This strain has MHC haplotype H2-k.

CDR3 region: CAGGVDEQYF. The CDR3 bases that were read are TGTGCTGGGGGGGTAGAT. The chain recombines TRBV31 with TRBJ2-7, with 8 nucleotides matching TRBD2. The observed sequence ends 4 residues before the CDR3 terminus, with the missing tail filled in from the germline J gene. CDR1 and CDR2 from the germline V gene are GKSSPN and SITVG. CDR3 size: 10 residues.